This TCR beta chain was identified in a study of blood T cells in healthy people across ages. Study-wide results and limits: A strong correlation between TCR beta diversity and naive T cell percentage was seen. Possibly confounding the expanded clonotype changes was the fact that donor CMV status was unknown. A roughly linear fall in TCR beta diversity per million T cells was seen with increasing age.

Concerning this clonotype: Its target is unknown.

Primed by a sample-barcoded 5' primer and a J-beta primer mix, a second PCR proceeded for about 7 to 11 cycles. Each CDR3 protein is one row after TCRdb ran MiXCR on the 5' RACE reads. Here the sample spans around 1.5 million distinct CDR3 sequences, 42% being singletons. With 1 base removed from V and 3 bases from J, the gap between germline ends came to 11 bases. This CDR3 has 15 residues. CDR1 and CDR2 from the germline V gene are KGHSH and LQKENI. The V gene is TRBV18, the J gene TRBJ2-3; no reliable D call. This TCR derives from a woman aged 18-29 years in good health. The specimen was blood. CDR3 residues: CASSPQAANTDTQYF. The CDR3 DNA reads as TGTGCCAGCTCACCACAAGCAGCTAATACAGATACGCAGTATTTT.